Below, 30 T cell receptor beta chains from the same sample are listed, as sequenced in a study of CD8+ T cells in alopecia areata. Regarding treatment: oral pan-JAK inhibitor, 5-10 mg twice daily. RNA was extracted and reverse transcribed into cDNA as the sequencing template. The repertoire was sequenced with immunoSEQ multiplex PCR; TCRdb's copy has only in-frame clones and lacks some. The table includes under 350,000 clones, about 62% detected once. The sample here was CD4+ T cells sorted from blood, taken at week 24, from a patient treated with tofacitinib. Source of these receptors: a human donor with alopecia areata.

The chain links TRBV30 to TRBJ2-7; D ambiguous. Trimming left V 4 bases short and J 4 bases short, with 17 bases between. This CDR3 is built from 14 residues. The V gene's germline CDR1 is GTSNPN and CDR2 SVGIG (reference sequence). CDR3 loop: CAWTPTSTLYEQYF. The CDR3 bases are TGTGCCTGGACCCCCACGAGCACACTATACGAGCAGTACTTC. The whole variable domain, filled in from reference TRBV30 and TRBJ2-7, reads SQTIHQWPATLVQPVGSPLSLECTVEGTSNPNLYWYRQAAGRGLQLLFYSVGIGQISSEVPQNLSASRPQDRQFILSSKKLLLSDSGFYLCAWTPTSTLYEQYFGPGTRLTVT.

This chain connects TRBV7-2 to TRBJ2-7; 11 nucleotides align to TRBD2. From germline, CDR1 is SGHTA and CDR2 FQGNSA. The CDR3 consists of 16 residues. Losses at the gene ends were 3 bases for V and 1 base for J; bases not matched to a gene: 5. In DNA form, the CDR3 reads TGTGCCAGCAGCTTTCTAGCGGGGGGCTATTCCTACGAGCAGTACTTC. Translation: CASSFLAGGYSYEQYF. The complete variable domain, with remaining parts taken from reference TRBV7-2 and TRBJ2-7, reads GAGVSQSPSNKVTEKGKDVELRCDPISGHTALYWYRQSLGQGLEFLIYFQGNSAPDKSGLPSDRFSAERTGGSVSTLTIQRTQQEDSAVYLCASSFLAGGYSYEQYFGPGTRLTVT.

The chain combines TRBV2 with TRBJ2-2; D is unresolved. The germline gives CDR1 SNHLY, CDR2 FYNNEI. The CDR3 runs 13 residues. V lost 4 bases and J lost 5, with 8 bases in between. The CDR3 spells CASSVMGTGELFF. The CDR3 nucleotides are TGTGCCAGCAGTGTGATGGGGACCGGGGAGCTGTTTTTT.

This clone appeared a few times. The genes are TRBV30 and TRBJ2-3, with no clear D. Germline V CDR1 and CDR2: GTSNPN, SVGIG (reference sequence). The CDR3 is 11 amino acids. V shed 0 bases and J shed 9 bases, with 7 bases lying between them. In DNA, the CDR3 is TGTGCCTGGAGTGTAATGGGAACGCAGTATTTT. Translating gives CAWSVMGTQYF.

This clone was seen only a few times. CDR3 DNA sequence: TGTGCCAGCAGCTTATCAGTACTAGCGGTAAACATTCAGTACTTC. It encodes CASSLSVLAVNIQYF. The chain joins TRBV7-2 to TRBJ2-4; 8 bases agree with TRBD2. Germline CDR1 and CDR2: SGHTA and FQGNSA. The CDR3 loop spans 15 amino acids. The junction had 6 bases not matched to a gene; V was cut back by 2 bases and J by 6 bases.

The gene calls are TRBV7-9 and TRBJ1-2; 7 bases fit TRBD1. Germline lookup yields CDR1 SEHNR and CDR2 FQNEAQ (reference sequence). V lost 5 bases to trimming and J lost 4 bases; unmatched junction nucleotides: 16. This CDR3 comprises 17 residues. The CDR3 is CASSDSTPDRLTYGYTF. The CDR3 coding sequence is TGTGCCAGCAGCGATTCAACCCCGGACAGGTTAACCTATGGCTACACCTTC.

The count of this clone is one. This sequence joins TRBV11-3 and TRBJ2-2; no clear D gene. V was trimmed by 5 bases and J by 3 bases, leaving 4 bases between them. The CDR3 has 12 amino acids. Germline CDR1 SGHNT, CDR2 YENEEA. This chain's CDR3 is CASSQDTGELFF. The CDR3 bases are TGTGCCAGCAGCCAAGACACCGGGGAGCTGTTTTTT.

The gene calls are TRBV6-1 and TRBJ2-5, with D uncertain. CDR1 and CDR2 from the germline V gene are MNHNS and SASEGT. The V gene lost 5 bases and the J gene lost 5 bases, with 6 bases spanning the gap. This CDR3 has 11 residues. The CDR3 sequence: CASSSRETQYF. As DNA, the CDR3 is TGTGCCAGCAGTTCTCGGGAGACCCAGTACTTC.

This clone was seen only a few times. J is TRBJ2-3 and V is TRBV6-5; weak D call: TRBD1 (5 bases). CDR3 length equals 15 residues. The germline gives CDR1 MNHEY, CDR2 SVGAGI. Between the trimmed V and J ends, which lost 10 bases and 0 bases, there was a span of 17 bases. CDR3 amino acids: CATLTRGSSTDTQYF. CDR3 DNA: TGTGCCACCCTAACAAGGGGTTCTAGCACAGATACGCAGTATTTT.

The V gene is TRBV10-3, the J gene TRBJ1-2, with TRBD1 matching over 8 bases. With 5 bases clipped from V and 9 bases from J, the junction kept 5 bases outside the gene matches. This CDR3 is built from 12 residues. The V gene's germline CDR1 is ENHRY and CDR2 SYGVKD. CDR3 in DNA: TGTGCCATCAGTTCGACAGGGGAAAGCTACACCTTC. Encoded protein: CAISSTGESYTF.

The rearrangement joins TRBV6-5 to TRBJ1-6, with 10 positions matching TRBD1. Germline CDR1 MNHEY, CDR2 SVGAGI. V gave up 2 bases and J gave up 8 bases; unmatched junction bases: 6. The CDR3 contains 16 residues. The CDR3 spells CASSYTGQGMDSPLHF. The CDR3 DNA follows: TGTGCCAGCAGTTACACGGGACAGGGGATGGATTCACCCCTCCACTTT.

The sample holds a few counts of this clone. The chain uses TRBV6-6 and TRBJ2-5; D possibly corresponds to TRBD2 (5 bases). The germline gives CDR1 MNHNY, CDR2 SVGAGI (reference sequence). The CDR3 runs to 15 residues. V was clipped by 2 bases and J by 4 bases, with 14 bases between them. The CDR3 DNA sequence: TGTGCCAGCAGTTACCCGTTGCAGGCGGGAGAGACCCAGTACTTC. Translating gives CASSYPLQAGETQYF.

The chain recombines TRBV7-2 with TRBJ2-5; D remains ambiguous. Trimming left V 2 bases short and J 5 bases short, with 12 bases between. CDR3 size: 14 residues. Germline CDR1 is SGHTA and CDR2 is FQGNSA. The CDR3 reads CASSLNAVAETQYF. The DNA for the CDR3 is TGTGCCAGCAGCTTAAACGCTGTCGCGGAGACCCAGTACTTC. The whole variable domain, remainder taken from reference TRBV7-2 and TRBJ2-5, is GAGVSQSPSNKVTEKGKDVELRCDPISGHTALYWYRQSLGQGLEFLIYFQGNSAPDKSGLPSDRFSAERTGGSVSTLTIQRTQQEDSAVYLCASSLNAVAETQYFGPGTRLLVL.

This clone appeared a few times. The gene calls are TRBV9 and TRBJ2-1, with no clear D. CDR1 and CDR2 (germline): SGDLS, YYNGEE. The CDR3 runs 12 residues. Between the trimmed V and J ends, which lost 1 base and 6 bases, there was a span of 5 bases. This chain's CDR3 is CASSVMSNEQFF. CDR3 in DNA: TGTGCCAGCAGCGTAATGTCCAATGAGCAGTTCTTC.

The rearrangement uses TRBV7-3 and TRBJ2-3, with a tentative D call TRBD2 (5 bases). Germline loops: CDR1 SGHTA, CDR2 FQGTGA. CDR3 size: 15 residues. The V end was cut by 2 bases, the J end by 2 bases, with 11 bases between. The CDR3 nucleotides are TGTGCCAGCAGCTTACGCGGGTTCGACACAGATACGCAGTATTTT. Residues: CASSLRGFDTDTQYF.

Here the CDR3 DNA reads TGTGCCAGCACGGCTAGCGGTGGAGTGGAGACCCAGTACTTC. This encodes CASTASGGVETQYF. The V call is TRBV5-4, the J call TRBJ2-5, with 7 nucleotides matching TRBD2. The V segment lost 6 bases and the J segment 5 bases; nucleotides outside the gene matches: 10. Looked up from germline, CDR1 is SGHNT and CDR2 is YYREEE (reference sequence). The CDR3 extends over 14 amino acids.

V is TRBV5-6 and J is TRBJ2-5; D is possibly TRBD1 (6 bases). The V gene lost 2 bases and the J gene lost 3 bases, with 17 bases spanning the gap. The CDR3 consists of 16 residues. The germline gives CDR1 SGHDT, CDR2 YYEEEE. CDR3 in DNA: TGTGCCAGCAGCTTCGGCTCAGGCAGGGGTAAAGAGACCCAGTACTTC. Protein: CASSFGSGRGKETQYF.

The rearrangement joins TRBV10-3 to TRBJ2-3; D may be TRBD1 (6 bases). Between the trimmed V and J ends, which lost 9 bases and 2 bases, there was a span of 12 bases. Germline-derived CDR1 and CDR2 are ENHRY and SYGVKD. This CDR3 is built from 13 residues. This chain's CDR3 is CAIRTANTDTQYF. In DNA, the CDR3 is TGTGCCATACGGACAGCCAACACAGATACGCAGTATTTT.

This clone was observed a few times. The chain recombines TRBV5-1 with TRBJ2-7; a weak D match, TRBD1 (5 bases). Germline V gene data show CDR1 as SGHRS and CDR2 as YFSETQ. The CDR3 totals 14 residues. V was cut by 4 bases and J by 0 bases, with 11 bases left in between. CDR3 nucleotides: TGCGCCAGCAGCCTCAGGGTAAGCTCCTACGAGCAGTACTTC. It yields the protein CASSLRVSSYEQYF.

The chain couples TRBV29-1 to TRBJ1-2; tentative D call: TRBD1 (5 bases). Germline CDR1 is SQVTM and CDR2 is ANQGSEA. The CDR3 extends over 12 amino acids. V lost 7 bases, J lost 1 base, and 10 bases lay in between. CDR3 DNA: TGCAGCGCCCCAGGGTTTAACTATGGCTACACCTTC. Encoded protein: CSAPGFNYGYTF.

V is TRBV5-1 and J is TRBJ2-2; tentative D call: TRBD1 (6 bases). Per the germline V gene, CDR1 is SGHRS and CDR2 is YFSETQ. Between the trimmed V and J ends, which lost 0 bases and 6 bases, there was a span of 15 bases. This CDR3 is 16 amino acids long. This CDR3 is CASSLVPAGDAGELFF. For the CDR3, the DNA is TGCGCCAGCAGCTTGGTTCCGGCAGGGGACGCCGGGGAGCTGTTTTTT.

The J gene is TRBJ2-5, the V gene TRBV11-2; 7 bases are a match to TRBD1. J was trimmed by 5 bases and V by 2 bases; bases with no gene match: 14. The CDR3 consists of 17 residues. Per germline, CDR1 SGHAT and CDR2 FQNNGV. CDR3 amino acids: CASSLLPRRQGRETQYF. Here the CDR3 DNA reads TGTGCCAGCAGCTTACTTCCCCGCAGACAGGGCCGGGAGACCCAGTACTTC. Looking up the rest from reference TRBV11-2 and TRBJ2-5 gives the full variable domain: EAGVAQSPRYKIIEKRQSVAFWCNPISGHATLYWYQQILGQGPKLLIQFQNNGVVDDSQLPKDRFSAERLKGVDSTLKIQPAKLEDSAVYLCASSLLPRRQGRETQYFGPGTRLLVL.

The J gene is TRBJ2-5, the V gene TRBV30, with no clear D. V lost 3 bases, J lost 4 bases, and 6 bases lay in between. There are 11 residues in the CDR3. Germline V gene data show CDR1 as GTSNPN and CDR2 as SVGIG (reference sequence). CDR3 in amino acids: CAWRRRETQYF. Here the CDR3 DNA reads TGTGCCTGGAGGCGACGAGAGACCCAGTACTTC.

This clone was counted a single time. The chain is built from TRBV5-1 and TRBJ2-3; D might be TRBD2 (7 bases). CDR1 and CDR2 (germline): SGHRS, YFSETQ. The V and J ends lost 6 bases and 1 base respectively, with 15 bases between them. The length of the CDR3 is 15 residues. The CDR3 sequence: CASTQTGGGTDTQYF. DNA for the CDR3: TGCGCCAGCACCCAGACGGGGGGCGGCACAGATACGCAGTATTTT.

The rearrangement joins TRBV4-1 to TRBJ1-5; D call uncertain. CDR1 and CDR2 (germline): MGHRA, YSYEKL. Between the trimmed V and J ends, which lost 1 base and 5 bases, there was a span of 9 bases. The CDR3 contains 14 residues. CDR3 sequence reads: CASSQVRVDQPQHF. The CDR3 DNA reads TGCGCCAGCAGCCAAGTGCGGGTAGATCAGCCCCAGCATTTT.

The chain has TRBV4-2 and TRBJ1-6; D is ambiguous. V was pared by 0 bases and J by 10 bases, with 7 bases between. Looked up from germline, CDR1 is LGHNA and CDR2 is YNFKEQ. This CDR3 is 13 amino acids long. The chain's CDR3 is CASSQESRSPLHF. The CDR3 DNA follows: TGTGCCAGCAGCCAAGAATCAAGATCACCCCTCCACTTT.

The chain couples TRBV15 to TRBJ2-1, with a weak D call TRBD1 (5 bases). Trimming removed 5 bases at V and 13 bases at J, with 12 bases between. This CDR3 is built from 11 residues. Germline loops: CDR1 LNHNV, CDR2 YYDKDF (reference sequence). The CDR3 bases are TGTGCCACCAGCTCCTCCCAGGGACAGTTCTTC. Translated, it gives CATSSSQGQFF.

The chain recombines TRBV4-1 with TRBJ2-5; D not resolved. This CDR3 region has 14 residues. CDR1 is MGHRA, CDR2 YSYEKL, per germline. The V gene lost 0 bases and the J gene lost 13 bases, with 18 bases spanning the gap. CDR3 amino acids: CASSQDYTAPRSYF. The CDR3 nucleotides are TGCGCCAGCAGCCAAGATTATACGGCTCCTAGATCGTACTTC.

This clone was picked up a small number of times. The rearrangement joins TRBV7-9 to TRBJ1-1; no firm D call. Trimming took 2 bases from V and 3 from J, leaving 10 bases between them. This CDR3 has 14 residues. CDR1 is SEHNR, CDR2 FQNEAQ, per germline (reference sequence). The CDR3 nucleotides read TGTGCCAGCAGCTTATCAGGCAGATACACTGAAGCTTTCTTT. This translates into CASSLSGRYTEAFF.

In this sample, this clone turned up many times. In nucleotides, the CDR3 is TGTGCCAGCAGTGGTTCACCCCTCCACTTT. Its protein product is CASSGSPLHF. The chain links TRBV2 to TRBJ1-6, with D unclear. Germline-derived CDR1 and CDR2 are SNHLY and FYNNEI. V gave up 4 bases and J gave up 9 bases, with 1 base separating them. The CDR3 is 10 amino acids. Full variable domain (missing parts from reference TRBV2 and TRBJ1-6): EPEVTQTPSHQVTQMGQEVILRCVPISNHLYFYWYRQILGQKVEFLVSFYNNEISEKSEIFDDQFSVERPDGSNFTLKIRSTKLEDSAMYFCASSGSPLHFGNGTRLTVT.